A single sample gave rise to the 4 T cell receptor beta chains below, sequenced in a study of tumor-infiltrating lymphocytes in localized non-small cell lung cancer. The table came from immunoSEQ multiplex PCR; TCRdb's copy has only in-frame clones and leaves some out. This table has some 13,000 clones, approximately 72% appearing once. Sequencing was performed on uninvolved lung tissue not adjacent to the tumor. The receptor set was obtained from a human donor with non-small cell lung cancer.

The rearrangement links TRBV4-2 to TRBJ2-1; D is possibly TRBD1 (6 bases). The germline V gene has CDR1 LGHNA and CDR2 YNFKEQ. The V end lost 4 bases, the J end lost 6 bases, and 13 bases lay between the germline ends. The CDR3 sequence is 14 residues long. The CDR3 reads CASSPRDNRNEQFF. The CDR3 DNA reads TGTGCCAGCAGCCCCCGGGACAATCGCAATGAGCAGTTCTTC.

In its sample, this clone ranks as medium-sized. The V call is TRBV4-2, the J call TRBJ1-5; a possible D gene is TRBD1 (5 bases). Germline-derived CDR1 and CDR2 are LGHNA and YNFKEQ. With 1 base removed from V and 5 bases from J, the gap between germline ends came to 9 bases. CDR3 size: 14 residues. The CDR3 protein is CASSQVEGDQPQHF. CDR3 nucleotides: TGTGCCAGCAGCCAAGTTGAAGGGGATCAGCCCCAGCATTTT.

The chain carries TRBV28 and TRBJ2-1, with TRBD2 matching over 7 bases. The CDR3 runs 16 residues. V shed 5 bases and J 9 bases; nucleotides not matched to a gene: 16. In germline, CDR1 is MDHEN, CDR2 SYDVKM. The CDR3 loop reads CASSPPTGKGGLEQFF. DNA of the CDR3: TGTGCCAGCAGTCCACCTACGGGGAAGGGAGGGCTTGAGCAGTTCTTC. The full variable domain, with the rest looked up from reference TRBV28 and TRBJ2-1, is DVKVTQSSRYLVKRTGEKVFLECVQDMDHENMFWYRQDPGLGLRLIYFSYDVKMKEKGDIPEGYSVSREKKERFSLILESASTNQTSMYLCASSPPTGKGGLEQFFGPGTRLTVL.

This rearrangement joins TRBV19 to TRBJ1-6, with a possible D match to TRBD1 (6 bases). The CDR3 consists of 15 residues. V lost 6 bases and J lost 10, with 19 bases in between. Germline V CDR1 and CDR2: LNHDA, SQIVND (reference sequence). The CDR3 here is CASSTGLSRGSPLHF. The CDR3 nucleotides read TGTGCCAGTAGCACAGGGCTCAGCAGGGGATCACCCCTCCACTTT.